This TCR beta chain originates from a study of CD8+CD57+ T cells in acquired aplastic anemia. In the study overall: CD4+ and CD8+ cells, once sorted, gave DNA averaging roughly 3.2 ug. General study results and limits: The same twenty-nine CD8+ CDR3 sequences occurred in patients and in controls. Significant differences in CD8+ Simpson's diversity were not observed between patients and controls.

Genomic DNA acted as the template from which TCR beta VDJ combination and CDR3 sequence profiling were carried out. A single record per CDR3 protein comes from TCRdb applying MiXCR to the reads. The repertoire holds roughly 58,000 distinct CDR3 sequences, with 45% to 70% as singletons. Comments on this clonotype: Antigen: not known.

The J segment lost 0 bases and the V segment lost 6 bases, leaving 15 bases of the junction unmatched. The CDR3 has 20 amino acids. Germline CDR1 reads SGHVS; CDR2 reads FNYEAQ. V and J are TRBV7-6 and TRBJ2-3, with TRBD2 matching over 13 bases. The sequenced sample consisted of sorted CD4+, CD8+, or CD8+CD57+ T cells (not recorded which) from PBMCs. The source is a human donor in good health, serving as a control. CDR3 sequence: CASRSAVRGGLAGSTDTQYF. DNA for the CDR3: TGTGCCAGCAGGTCGGCAGTACGGGGGGGACTAGCGGGAAGCACAGATACGCAGTATTTT.